This T cell receptor beta chain was retrieved from a study of T cell responses to AZD1222 COVID-19 vaccine. At the level of the study: The analysis combined second doses at about 4 or about 12 weeks. The study's findings and limits: Baseline antibody screening turned up just six or seven seropositive AZD1222 recipients. Donors were mostly white British, more females; clonal diversity possibly underestimated.

The CDR3 is 14 residues long. The germline CDR1 and CDR2 sequences are SGHRS and YFSETQ. The ends lost 4 bases at V and 5 bases at J; junction bases unmatched: 6. Details on this clone: What it recognizes is unknown.

Here immunoSEQ multiplex PCR was the method, and the copy in TCRdb shows in-frame clones only, minus some. The sample has around 78,000 clones; approximately 86% are singletons. This chain links TRBV5-1 with TRBJ2-1; 7 positions agree with TRBD2. This sequence was found in an adult in good health. The sequencing used peripheral blood, collected on day 0 of AZD1222 vaccination. DNA for the CDR3: TGCGCCAGCAGCGGCGGGAGTGAAAACAATGAGCAGTTCTTC. It translates to CASSGGSENNEQFF.